This TCR beta chain was captured in a study of metastatic and nonmetastatic thyroid tumors. The study, taken as a whole, reports: Reported TCR beta diversity, measured in blood and tumor, was significantly higher for malignant thyroid tumors than for benign nodules.

Via MiXCR, TCRdb re-called the PCR reads. The sample records roughly 12,000 clones, about 38% being singletons. A few counts support this clone. Its antigen is as yet unknown. There were no patients who had received any treatment before thyroid surgery. The origin of this receptor is a female donor with papillary thyroid cancer or a benign thyroid nodule (not recorded which). Some clones in this sample may be carry-over from other donors' samples. Sequenced: tumor tissue.

CDR3 amino acids: CASSGQRTGGNQPQHF. For the CDR3, the DNA is TGTGCCAGCAGTGGTCAAAGGACAGGGGGAAATCAGCCCCAGCATTTT. The V gene is TRBV6-1, the J gene TRBJ1-5; 10 bases agree with TRBD1. The V segment lost 4 bases and the J segment 4 bases; nucleotides outside the gene matches: 7. Looked up from germline, CDR1 is MNHNS and CDR2 is SASEGT. The CDR3 totals 16 residues.